This T cell receptor beta chain was recovered during a study of CD8 T cells in ankylosing spondylitis. General observations from the study: Disease-linked clones reportedly showed significant enrichment in matched ankylosing spondylitis synovial fluid.

On this clonotype itself: The antigen remains unidentified.

Germline-derived CDR1 and CDR2 are SGHRS and YFSETQ. The V segment lost 4 bases and the J segment 4 bases; nucleotides outside the gene matches: 5. The CDR3 is 13 amino acids. A single record per CDR3 protein comes from TCRdb applying MiXCR to the 5' RACE reads. Here the sample spans under 450,000 distinct CDR3 sequences, more than 20% being singletons. The chain links TRBV5-1 to TRBJ2-7; 7 bases are shared with TRBD1. The sequence was obtained from a male donor with ankylosing spondylitis or in good health (not recorded which). Sequenced input: blood, either unsorted or a sorted T cell fraction (not recorded which). The CDR3 sequence is CASSLQTGYEQYF. The CDR3 region has the DNA TGCGCCAGCAGCCTACAGACAGGGTACGAGCAGTACTTC.